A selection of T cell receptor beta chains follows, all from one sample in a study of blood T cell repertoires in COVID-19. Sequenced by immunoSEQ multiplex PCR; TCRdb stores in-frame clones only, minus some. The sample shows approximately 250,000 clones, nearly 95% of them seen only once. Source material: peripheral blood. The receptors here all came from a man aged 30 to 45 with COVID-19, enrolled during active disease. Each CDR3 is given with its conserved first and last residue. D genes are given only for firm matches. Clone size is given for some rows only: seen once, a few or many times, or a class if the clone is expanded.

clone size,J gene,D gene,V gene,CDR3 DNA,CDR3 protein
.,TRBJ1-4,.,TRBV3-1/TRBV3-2,TGTGCCAGCAGCCAAGGTTACAGAGAGACTAATGAAAAACTGTTTTTT,CASSQGYRETNEKLFF
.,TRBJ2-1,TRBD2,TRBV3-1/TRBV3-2,TGTGCCAGCAGCCAAGACAGCGGGGGAAACTACAATGAGCAGTTCTTC,CASSQDSGGNYNEQFF
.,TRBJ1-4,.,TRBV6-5,TGTGCCAGCAGTATCAGGGAGGGGAATGAAAAACTGTTTTTT,CASSIREGNEKLFF
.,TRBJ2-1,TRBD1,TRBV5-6,TGTGCCAGCAGCTATGGGACAGGGGGCCACTACAATGAGCAGTTCTTC,CASSYGTGGHYNEQFF
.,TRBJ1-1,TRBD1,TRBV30,TGTGCCTGGGACCGGGACAGGGAGGCAGCTTTCTTT,CAWDRDREAAFF
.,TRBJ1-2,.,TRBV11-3,TGTGCCAGCAGCTTAGATTTGGCGATAGGGGGTCCGGGGCTCGGTGGCTACACCTTC,CASSLDLAIGGPGLGGYTF
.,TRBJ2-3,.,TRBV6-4,TGTGCCAGCAGTCCACAGGGCACAGATACGCAGTATTTT,CASSPQGTDTQYF
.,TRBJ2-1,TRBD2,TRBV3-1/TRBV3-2,TGTGCCAGCAGCCAAGGGACTAGCGGGGGTCTGTACAATGAGCAGTTCTTC,CASSQGTSGGLYNEQFF
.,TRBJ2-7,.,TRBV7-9,TGTGCCAGCAGCTGGGAGCACGAGCAGTACTTC,CASSWEHEQYF
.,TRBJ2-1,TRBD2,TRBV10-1,TGCGCCAGCAGTGACAGCGGGGGGGCAGATGAGCAGTTCTTC,CASSDSGGADEQFF
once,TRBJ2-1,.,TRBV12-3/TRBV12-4,TGTGCCAGCAGTCCTCTTAAGGACAGTGCGTTCTTC,CASSPLKDSAFF
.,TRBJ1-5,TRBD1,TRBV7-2,TGTGCCAGCAGCTCCCGACAGGGAAATCAGCCCCAGCATTTT,CASSSRQGNQPQHF
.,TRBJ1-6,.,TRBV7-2,TGTGCCAGCAGCTTCCAGGGGAAGGGATCACCCCTCCACTTT,CASSFQGKGSPLHF
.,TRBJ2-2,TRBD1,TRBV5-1,TGCGCCAGCGGCGGGACAGGGGTGAGCACCGGGGAGCTGTTTTTT,CASGGTGVSTGELFF
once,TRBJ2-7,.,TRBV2,TGTGCCAGCAGTGTCAGGGAAGTCTACGAGCAGTACTTC,CASSVREVYEQYF
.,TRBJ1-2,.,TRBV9,TGTGCCAGCAGCGATAACCAGGGTCATGGCTACACCTTC,CASSDNQGHGYTF
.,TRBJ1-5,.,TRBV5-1,TGCGCCAGCAGCTTGGTAGCGGACAACAGGCAGCCCCAGCATTTT,CASSLVADNRQPQHF
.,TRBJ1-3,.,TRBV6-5,TGTGCCAGCAATGGCAGGGGCTTTGGAAACACCATATATTTT,CASNGRGFGNTIYF
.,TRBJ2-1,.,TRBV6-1,TGTGCCAGCAGTGAAGACAGGTATCTTGGCGGGGATGAGCAGTTCTTC,CASSEDRYLGGDEQFF
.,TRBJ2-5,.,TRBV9,TGTGCCAGCAGCGGCGGGACAGCCCAAGAGACCCAGTACTTC,CASSGGTAQETQYF
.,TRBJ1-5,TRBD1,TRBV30,TGTGCCTGGAGGTTCGAGGGACAGGGCAATCAGCCCCAGCATTTT,CAWRFEGQGNQPQHF
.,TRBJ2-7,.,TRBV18,TGTGCCAGCTCGCCGACAGACTCCTACGAGCAGTACTTC,CASSPTDSYEQYF
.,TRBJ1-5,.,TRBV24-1,TGTGCCACCAGTGACAAGGGACACTATAGCAATCAGCCCCAGCATTTT,CATSDKGHYSNQPQHF
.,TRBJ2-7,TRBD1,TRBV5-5,TGTGCCAGCAGCTTGGAGACAGGGTCCTACGAGCAGTACTTC,CASSLETGSYEQYF
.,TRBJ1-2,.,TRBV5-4,TGTGCCAGCAGCTTGGGGATCGGAGGAAACTATGGCTACACCTTC,CASSLGIGGNYGYTF
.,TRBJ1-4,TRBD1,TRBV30,TGTGCCTGGAGTGTAGGGCAGGGGGGCCTCAATGAAAAACTGTTTTTT,CAWSVGQGGLNEKLFF
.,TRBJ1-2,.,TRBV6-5,TGTGCCAGCAGTCTTCAGTCCACCTATGGCTACACCTTC,CASSLQSTYGYTF
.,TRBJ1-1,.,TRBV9,TGTGCCAGCAGCGTAGACCCCGGGAGGAACACTGAAGCTTTCTTT,CASSVDPGRNTEAFF
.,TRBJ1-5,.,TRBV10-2,TGCGCCAGCCAGGCCGTAGGGGGTCAGCCCCAGCATTTT,CASQAVGGQPQHF
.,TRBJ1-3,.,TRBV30,TGTGCCTGGAGTGTTCCAGGGGACGGAAACACCATATATTTT,CAWSVPGDGNTIYF
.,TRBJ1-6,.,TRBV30,TGTGCCTGGAGTGTTCTGGACAGCGATTCACCCCTCCACTTT,CAWSVLDSDSPLHF
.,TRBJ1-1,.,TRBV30,TGTGCCTGGAGTTCCCATGAAGCTTTCTTT,CAWSSHEAFF
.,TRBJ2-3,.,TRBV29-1,TGCAGCGTTGAATTTTCCGCCCAGGCTAGCACAGATACGCAGTATTTT,CSVEFSAQASTDTQYF
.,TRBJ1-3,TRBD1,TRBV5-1,TGCGCCAGCAGCACGTCAGGGGGCTCTGGAAACACCATATATTTT,CASSTSGGSGNTIYF
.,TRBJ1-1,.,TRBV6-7,TGTGCCAGCAGGTGGTGTCGTGCGGACACTGAAGCTTTCTTT,CASRWCRADTEAFF
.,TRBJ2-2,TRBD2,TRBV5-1,TGCGCCAGCAGCCCCCGACCTGCTAGCGGGGAGGCCGGGGAGCTGTTTTTT,CASSPRPASGEAGELFF
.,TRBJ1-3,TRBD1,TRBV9,TGTGCCAGCAGCGTATACTCGGACAGGAGAAACACCATATATTTT,CASSVYSDRRNTIYF
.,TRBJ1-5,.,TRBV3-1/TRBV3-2,TGTGCCAGCAGCCAAGGCCCCTTCGACTATCAGCCCCAGCATTTT,CASSQGPFDYQPQHF
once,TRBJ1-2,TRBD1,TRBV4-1,TGCGCCAGCAGCCAAGGACAGGGGTATGGCTACACCTTC,CASSQGQGYGYTF
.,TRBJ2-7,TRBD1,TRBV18,TGTGCCAGCTCACCTGTGGAGGGACAGGTTAACGAGCAGTACTTC,CASSPVEGQVNEQYF
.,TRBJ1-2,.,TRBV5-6,TGTGCCAGCAGCCGACAGGAGGCACGCTATGGCTACACCTTC,CASSRQEARYGYTF
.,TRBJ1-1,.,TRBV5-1,TGCGCCAGCAGGTTATATGGTGGAGGCACTGAAGCTTTCTTT,CASRLYGGGTEAFF
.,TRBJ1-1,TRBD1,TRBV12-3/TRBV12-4,TGTGCCAGCAGCCCCTCGGACAGGGGAGCTTTCTTT,CASSPSDRGAFF
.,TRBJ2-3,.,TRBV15,TGTGCCACCAGCAGTCCGGGACTTTCCTTCTTACATACGCAGTATTTT,CATSSPGLSFLHTQYF
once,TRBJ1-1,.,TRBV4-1,TGCGCCAGCAGCCAAGTCGAATACGGTAACACTGAAGCTTTCTTT,CASSQVEYGNTEAFF
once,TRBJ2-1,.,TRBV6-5,TGTGCCAGCAGTTCCACTTCCTACAATGAGCAGTTCTTC,CASSSTSYNEQFF